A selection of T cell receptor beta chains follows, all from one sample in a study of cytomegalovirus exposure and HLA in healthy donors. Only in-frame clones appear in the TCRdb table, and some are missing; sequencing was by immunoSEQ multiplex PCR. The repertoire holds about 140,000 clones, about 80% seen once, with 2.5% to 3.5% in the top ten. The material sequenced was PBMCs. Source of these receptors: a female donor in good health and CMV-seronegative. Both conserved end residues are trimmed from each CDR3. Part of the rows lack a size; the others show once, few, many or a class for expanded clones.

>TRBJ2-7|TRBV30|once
AWSWRGNEQY
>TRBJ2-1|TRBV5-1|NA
ASSFGSGGLGGYNEQF
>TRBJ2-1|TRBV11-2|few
ASSLGGGNYNEQF
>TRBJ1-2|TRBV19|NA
ASTRTANYGYT
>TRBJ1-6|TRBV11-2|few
ASSFQEYNSPLH
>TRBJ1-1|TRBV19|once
ASSIILHTEAF
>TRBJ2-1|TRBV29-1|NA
SVGRLAGDEQF
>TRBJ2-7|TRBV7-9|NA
ASSGDSNEQY
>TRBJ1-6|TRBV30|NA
AWRTGLIYRYNSPLH
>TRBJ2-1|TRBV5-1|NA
ASSLVSGGYNEQF
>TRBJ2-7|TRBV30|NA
AWSVGGLAGENEQY
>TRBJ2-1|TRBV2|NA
ASSSGTSLVNEQF
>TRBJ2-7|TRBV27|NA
ASSFSWGDGAYEQY
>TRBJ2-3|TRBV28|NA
ASSLPSGTTTGQY
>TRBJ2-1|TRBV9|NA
ASSERGSSIEQF
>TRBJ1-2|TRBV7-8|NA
ASSLEAPGGVIGYGYT
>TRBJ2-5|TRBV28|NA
ASSLAGAGETQY
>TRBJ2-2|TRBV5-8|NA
ASSSWSWELF
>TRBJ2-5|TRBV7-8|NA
ASSLGPGGLQETQY
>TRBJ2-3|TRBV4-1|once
ASSQDLASSISDTQY
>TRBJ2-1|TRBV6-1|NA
ASSEASVSYNEQF
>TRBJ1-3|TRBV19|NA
ASSASGRSGNTIY
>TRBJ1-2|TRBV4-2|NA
ASSQDQARNYGYT
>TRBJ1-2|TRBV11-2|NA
ASSSPREGSNGYT
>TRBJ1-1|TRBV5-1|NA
ASSLGLNQMYFEAF
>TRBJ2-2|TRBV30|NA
ACKGGGPAGELF
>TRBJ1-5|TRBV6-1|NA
ASSYSHSNQPQH